This T cell receptor (beta chain) was recovered during a study of T cells in localized non-small cell lung cancer. Data came from immunoSEQ multiplex PCR; TCRdb stores just in-frame clones and leaves some out. The table lists 50,000 to 70,000 clones, roughly 79% of them singletons. Study results and limitations: Analysis by sequencing included only one tumor region, so heterogeneity remains possible. Across samples, adjacent lung featured a median roughly 60 of the top 100 tumor clones. Of the tissues analyzed, uninvolved adjacent lung showed maximal T cell clonality, greater than tumor.

For this clone: No antigen is known for it.

The sequence came from a man between 35 and 75 years old with stage II lung adenocarcinoma. The specimen comprised PBMCs, sampled before any cancer treatment.

The CDR3 loop reads CASSLVPRGEGEQFF. In nucleotides, the CDR3 is TGTGCCAGCAGCTTAGTTCCCAGGGGTGAAGGTGAGCAGTTCTTC. The genes are TRBV11-3 and TRBJ2-1, with D possibly TRBD1 on 6 matching bases. Germline assignment: CDR1 SGHNT and CDR2 YENEEA. CDR3 length equals 15 residues. The germline V and J ends were trimmed by 1 base and 9 bases, with 16 bases remaining between them.